This T cell receptor (beta chain) was retrieved from a study of OX40 agonist ivuxolimab in advanced cancers. Overall study: Across the patients, intravenous ivuxolimab was delivered every 2 weeks at 0.01 to 10 mg/kg.

Germline V lookup: CDR1 GTSNPN, CDR2 SVGIG (reference sequence). This CDR3 has 12 residues. Trimming pared 3 bases from V and 1 base from J, leaving 6 bases between. TCRdb keeps only in-frame clones here, not all; method: immunoSEQ multiplex PCR. The sample shows about 40,000 clones, about 91% of them seen only once. This receptor was obtained from an adult with an advanced solid tumor such as melanoma, head and neck, liver or kidney cancer. This rearrangement joins TRBV30 to TRBJ1-1; no reliable D call. This sample comprised CD4+ or CD8+ T cells sorted from blood, obtained in a trial of the OX40 agonist ivuxolimab. The CDR3 DNA follows: TGTGCCTGGAGGACCGGGAACACTGAAGCTTTCTTT. Its protein product is CAWRTGNTEAFF.